This T cell receptor (beta chain) emerged from a study of T cell changes during pregnancy in multiple sclerosis (dated by TCRdb to the late 2010s). Background on the whole study: Changes in the T cell repertoire over the course of pregnancy were examined in this study in women with multiple sclerosis.

A note on this clone: Its antigen has not been determined. Base quality data are lacking; no much larger clone is found one base away.

The germline V gene specifies SGDLS as CDR1 and YYNGEE as CDR2. Ends trimmed: V by 0 bases, J by 10 bases; bases unmatched to a gene: 4. The CDR3 contains 15 residues, cysteine and phenylalanine counted. The only DNA kept is the CDR3, 45 bases in frame from the first base. The library was produced with the immunoSEQ multiplex PCR assay. The source is immuneACCESS, and TCRdb retained only in-frame sequences with V and J called. Part of the clones is not carried over; for the studies checked, unresolved V genes explain less than half of this, and the remainder is unexplained. For this sample the table gives under 65,000 clones, of which 94% were detected only once. The biggest ten clones account for just over 2.5% of the sample.

This TCR derives from a female donor with multiple sclerosis, enrolled in a pregnancy study. This receptor chain uses TRBV9 and TRBJ2-1; 13 of the junction bases match TRBD2. The material was CD8+ T cells from peripheral blood mononuclear cells, obtained after pregnancy. CDR3 region: CASSVGTSGSGEQFF. The DNA sequence is given as TGTGCCAGCAGCGTAGGGACTAGCGGGAGCGGGGAGCAGTTCTTC. Where the CDR3 stops, the reference TRBV9 and TRBJ2-1 genes take over; the full variable domain is DSGVTQTPKHLITATGQRVTLRCSPRSGDLSVYWYQQSLDQGLQFLIQYYNGEERAKGNILERFSAQQFPDLHSELNLSSLELGDSALYFCASSVGTSGSGEQFFGPGTRLTVL.